The clone carrying this T cell receptor (beta chain) was picked up many times. The antigen is not known. CDR3 length: 15 residues. J was trimmed by 1 base and V by 2 bases; bases with no gene match: 4. In germline, CDR1 is SGHDN, CDR2 FVKESK. This sample was included in a study of identical twins. Whole-study results and caveats: Carriage of fewer insertions was seen in abundant cord blood beta clonotypes, whereas memory repertoires showed none. Alpha sequences out of frame and shared by twins had excess low generation probability.

TCRdb processed the 5' RACE reads anew with MiXCR; each CDR3 protein has one entry. The sample has about 340,000 distinct CDR3 sequences; 9% to 15% are singletons. This sample was also put to use in a study of yellow fever vaccine responses in identical twins. In that study: Twins reportedly mounted vaccine T cell responses that seemed partly convergent, partly personalized.

The source material was CD8+ T cells sorted from blood. The sequence was collected from a woman under 30 in good health. The rearrangement joins TRBV14 to TRBJ1-1; 7 bases align to TRBD1. This chain's CDR3 is CASSQQRTGNTEAFF. CDR3 bases: TGTGCCAGCAGCCAACAGCGGACAGGGAACACTGAAGCTTTCTTT.